This T cell receptor beta chain is from a study of shared clonotypes between healthy human individuals (dated by TCRdb to the early 2020s). Study-wide context: A few men and two women, aged 18 to 49 years, made up the cohort. For each donor, CD4 naive and CD4 memory were each given three plates, CD8 naive was given two plates, and CD8 memory was given one plate. The study deeply sequenced blood TCR repertoires of five healthy adults to estimate repertoire size and the extent of clonotype sharing between individuals. To increase sequencing depth and limit assay-specific biases, TCR repertoire library preparation and sequencing were carried out by different laboratories using diverse techniques. Each donor's leukapheresis produced roughly between about 0.8 and 8.9 billion PBMCs. Results the study describes overall, beyond this receptor: Sampling was restricted to blood, and TCR repertoires in tissue are likely to differ from TCR repertoires in blood. When a handful of donors were compared, the shared fraction of clonotypes was around 4.6% for naive CD4, 3% to 4% for naive CD8, 2.3% for memory CD4, and under 0.5% for memory CD8. Naive subsets generally had larger estimated clonotype richness than memory subsets did. Clonotypes shared by all four sorted-subset donors showed higher generation probabilities than non-shared clonotypes. Based on pairwise subsampling, the degree of clonotype sharing among donors was expected to be affected by sequencing depth. The genetic and exposure-history diversity represented was limited by the small number of donors. Even with the large sequencing depth, rarefaction of the sorted-subset datasets indicated that sequencing was incomplete.

Using the deep immunoSEQ assay, TCR CDR3 regions were amplified from genomic DNA by multiplex PCR. Extracted genomic DNA from each cell subset was distributed evenly across all wells of several immunoSEQ 96-well plates, and each plate was treated as a replicate. For sorted subsets, around 0.2 ug genomic DNA, equal to 25,000 to 35,000 T cell genomes, was loaded into each replicate PCR. The purified libraries were quantified using a Qubit 3.0 fluorometer, sized with a Bioanalyzer 2100, and then quantified again using the KAPA Library Quantification kit. A separate single-read 150-cycle Illumina NextSeq 550 flow cell was used to sequence each immunoSEQ 96-well plate. The authors' analysis ran thus. The immunoSEQ output contained only junctional sequences without quality scores, so filtering could not match that applied to full-length reads. To assign V/J genes and CDR3, sequences were annotated against IMGT germline references using PyIR, a Python wrapper for IgBLAST v1.9. Reads were removed for weak V/J assignments (E-value above 1e-6), missing CDR3, stop codons, out-of-frame junctions, or ambiguous translated residues. V3J clonotypes were defined as sequences sharing the same inferred V gene, J gene, and CDR3 amino acid sequence. The percentage overlap between two repertoires was calculated by dividing the number of shared unique clonotypes by the size of the smaller repertoire. RTK rarefaction, the Chao1 estimator, and Recon v2.1 estimates of unobserved clonotypes were used to assess repertoire richness. For all TCRbeta clonotypes obtained by the gDNA method from a few donors, generation probabilities were computed with OLGA. TCRdb carries this immuneACCESS record with in-frame sequences only. Its versions omit some clonotypes, under half of them owing to an unresolved V gene in the studies checked, with the rest unexplained. For V, J and clone size, that table is used; D and trimming come from the DNA. The sample table lists hundreds of thousands of clones, 95% to 97% of them with a count of one. 0.05% to 0.07% of the sample comes from the top ten.

The donors were healthy, HIV-negative adults with no recently reported acute infections or vaccinations. Only Caucasian adults living in Nashville, Tennessee, USA were represented among the donors. CD4+ T cells were enriched through magnetic negative selection, after which naive cells were positively selected on CD45RA and the remaining negative fraction served as the memory subset. Blood was obtained by leukapheresis, after which PBMCs were separated by Ficoll-Histopaque density gradient centrifugation and cryopreserved in liquid nitrogen vapor phase. Analytical flow cytometry was used to check the purity and quantity of each magnetically sorted T cell population. From each sorted fraction, genomic DNA was isolated and quantified by UV absorbance on a Nanodrop 2000c. Points on this clone: Its antigen target is currently unknown. No much larger clonotype is one base removed from it; base qualities were not supplied.

CDR1 KGHSH and CDR2 LQKENI were looked up in the germline V gene. A distance of 14 bases separates the germline ends of V and J, which lose 3 bases and 2 bases respectively. The CDR3 measures 16 amino acids from cysteine to phenylalanine. The kept DNA is CDR3 alone, 48 bases in frame from the first base. The sequence is built from TRBV18 and TRBJ1-5; no confident D gene assignment can be made. The clonotype comes from a woman younger than 45 in good health. Sequenced sample: naive CD4+ T cells sorted from blood. This specimen's cell subset or site label, per the study, means: CD45RA+ positively selected. The sequenced DNA is TGTGCCAGCTCACCGAGCCCCCAGGTCGGCAATCAGCCCCAGCATTTT. The encoded protein is CASSPSPQVGNQPQHF.